Below are 6 T cell receptor beta chains sequenced from a single sample in a study of beta chain features in type 1 diabetes. The isolated RNA, all of it, was reverse transcribed, so expressed TCRB transcripts were what got sequenced. Sequencing used immunoSEQ multiplex PCR; TCRdb keeps in-frame clones, though not all of them. Of hundreds of thousands of clones listed, approximately 70% are singletons. The sample taken for sequencing was naive CD4+ T cells from blood. Every receptor here comes from a young man in good health.

This clone has more than one count but fewer than ten. The rearrangement joins TRBV29-1 to TRBJ2-1; tentative D call: TRBD1 (5 bases). Germline values: CDR1 SQVTM, CDR2 ANQGSEA. The V gene lost 5 bases and the J gene lost 5 bases, with 22 bases spanning the gap. The CDR3 consists of 16 residues. The DNA for the CDR3 is TGCAGCGTTCTGGCAGGGCTGACAACGCCTAACAATGAGCAGTTCTTC. Encoded protein: CSVLAGLTTPNNEQFF.

As for this clone: At one end, the junction sequence differs from germline, possibly due to a read error. CDR3 DNA: TGTGCCAGCAGCTTCGTAGGATCCTCCGAGCAGTACTTC. Amino acid sequence: CASSFVGSSEQYF. V usage is TRBV5-4 and J usage is TRBJ2-7; D not certain. Germline assignment: CDR1 SGHNT and CDR2 YYREEE (reference sequence). The CDR3 length is 13 residues.

V gene TRBV2 combines with J gene TRBJ2-3, with D possibly being TRBD1 or TRBD2 (5 bases each). This CDR3 region has 12 residues. Trimming pared 8 bases from V and 5 bases from J, leaving 11 bases between. Germline V gives CDR1 SNHLY, CDR2 FYNNEI. The CDR3 coding sequence is TGTGCCAGCTTGAGGGGCGGAGATACGCAGTATTTT. Residues: CASLRGGDTQYF. Variable domain in full (rest from reference TRBV2 and TRBJ2-3): EPEVTQTPSHQVTQMGQEVILRCVPISNHLYFYWYRQILGQKVEFLVSFYNNEISEKSEIFDDQFSVERPDGSNFTLKIRSTKLEDSAMYFCASLRGGDTQYFGPGTRLTVL.

The gene calls are TRBV29-1 and TRBJ2-5; perhaps D is TRBD1 or TRBD2 (5 bases each). Germline lookup yields CDR1 SQVTM and CDR2 ANQGSEA. The V end was cut by 0 bases, the J end by 4 bases, with 12 bases between. The CDR3 covers 14 residues. CDR3 loop: CSVEDRGVGETQYF. CDR3 nucleotide sequence: TGCAGCGTTGAAGATCGAGGGGTCGGAGAGACCCAGTACTTC.

This clone was seen just once. The chain uses TRBV30 and TRBJ2-4; D not resolved. This CDR3 spans 14 amino acids. The germline V gene has CDR1 GTSNPN and CDR2 SVGIG (reference sequence). Trimming removed 1 base from V and 0 bases from J, with 7 bases in between. For the CDR3, the DNA is TGTGCCTGGAGTGAGGGTGGAGCCAAAAACATTCAGTACTTC. Protein sequence: CAWSEGGAKNIQYF.

This clone has only one observation. The CDR3: CASSYDTLSYEQYF. The CDR3 coding sequence is TGTGCCAGCAGTTACGACACCCTATCCTACGAGCAGTACTTC. The chain has TRBV6-5 and TRBJ2-7; unclear D gene. Trimming removed 2 bases from V and 1 base from J, with 9 bases in between. The CDR3 runs 14 residues. Germline-derived CDR1 and CDR2 are MNHEY and SVGAGI.